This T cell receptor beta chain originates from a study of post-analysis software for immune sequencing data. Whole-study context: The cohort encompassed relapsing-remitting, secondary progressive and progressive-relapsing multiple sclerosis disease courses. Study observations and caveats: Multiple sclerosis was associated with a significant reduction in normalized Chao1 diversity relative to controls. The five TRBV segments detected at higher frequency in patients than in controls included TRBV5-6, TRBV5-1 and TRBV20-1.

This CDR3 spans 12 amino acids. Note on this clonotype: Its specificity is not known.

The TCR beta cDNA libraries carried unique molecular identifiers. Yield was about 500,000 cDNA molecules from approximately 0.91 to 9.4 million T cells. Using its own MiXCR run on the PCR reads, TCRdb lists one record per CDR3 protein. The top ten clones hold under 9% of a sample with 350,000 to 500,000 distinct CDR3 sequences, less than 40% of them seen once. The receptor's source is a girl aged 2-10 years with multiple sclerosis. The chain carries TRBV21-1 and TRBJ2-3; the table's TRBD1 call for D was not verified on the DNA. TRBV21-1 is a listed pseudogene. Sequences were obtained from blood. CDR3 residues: CAGPGNPDTQYF. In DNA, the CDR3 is TGTGCCGGACCGGGAAACCCAGATACGCAGTATTTT.